Listed here is a single T cell receptor (beta chain). The data belong to a study of T cell responses to AZD1222 COVID-19 vaccine. The CDR3 is 14 amino acids. CDR1 is MNHEY and CDR2 is SMNVEV in the germline V gene (reference sequence). The ends were cut back, 0 bases at V and 8 bases at J, with 13 bases in the middle. TCRdb's copy holds only in-frame clones and misses some; the assay was immunoSEQ multiplex PCR. The repertoire holds fewer than 110,000 clones, approximately 90% seen once, with 1% to 1.5% in the top ten. This sequence originates from an adult in good health. The sequences come from peripheral blood, collected on day 0 of AZD1222 vaccination. The chain carries TRBV27 and TRBJ1-1; TRBD1 is a possible D gene (5 bases). The CDR3 nucleotides read TGTGCCAGCAGTTTATCCAGGGCGGGAACCGAAGCTTTCTTT. This encodes CASSLSRAGTEAFF.